This T cell receptor (beta chain) was observed in a study of T cell responses to AZD1222 COVID-19 vaccine. Germline V lookup: CDR1 SGHRS, CDR2 YFSETQ. CDR3 length: 14 residues. V shed 4 bases and J 7 bases; nucleotides not matched to a gene: 6. Clones were sequenced by immunoSEQ multiplex PCR, and TCRdb holds only the in-frame ones, with some missing. Of approximately 120,000 clones in the sample, approximately 82% were seen once. V usage is TRBV5-1 and J usage is TRBJ2-1; 9 bases line up with TRBD1. The clonotype was recovered from an adult who received the AZD1222 COVID-19 vaccine. This specimen consisted of peripheral blood, obtained 28 days after the second AZD1222 dose. The CDR3 protein is CASSPDRGVNEQFF. CDR3 nucleotides: TGCGCCAGCAGCCCGGACAGGGGCGTGAATGAGCAGTTCTTC.